This paragraph covers one T cell receptor (beta chain) sequence. The sample belongs to a study of blood T cell repertoires in COVID-19. The protocol was immunoSEQ multiplex PCR, while the TCRdb copy is restricted to in-frame clones and leaves out a portion. The data show approximately 300,000 clones, around 90% seen once. V lost 6 bases and J lost 0; bases outside the gene matches: 6. Germline V gene sequence: CDR1 SGHDT, CDR2 YYEEEE. The CDR3 loop spans 15 amino acids. This receptor was identified in a woman aged 25-40 years who had recovered from COVID-19. Sequencing used PBMCs or T cells enriched from blood (not recorded which). V usage is TRBV5-6 and J usage is TRBJ1-3; 7 bases align to TRBD1. The CDR3 protein is CASISSGGSGNTIYF. In DNA, the CDR3 is TGTGCCAGCATTTCCTCAGGGGGCTCTGGAAACACCATATATTTT.